This T cell receptor beta chain was sequenced in a study of T cells expressing NK-cell markers. Study results and caveats: Among a few donors, these clonotypes also ranked first in the CD3+CD56-NKG2C+ fraction.

The CDR3 has 14 residues. Germline V gene lookup returns CDR1 SGHTA and CDR2 FQGTGA. From its re-call of the 5' RACE reads, TCRdb lists each CDR3 protein once, without DNA. This sample's clone table lists roughly 390,000 distinct CDR3 sequences. On this clonotype itself: The antigen is not known.

The origin of this receptor is a woman in her forties or fifties in good health. Sequenced material: blood T cells: a sorted CD56 or NKG2C T cell subset, CD4+ or CD8+ T cells, or bulk PBMC T cells (not recorded which). The V and J genes are TRBV7-3 and TRBJ2-4; TCRdb's D call of TRBD2 is untestable without DNA. The CDR3 sequence: CASSLLATGNIQYF.